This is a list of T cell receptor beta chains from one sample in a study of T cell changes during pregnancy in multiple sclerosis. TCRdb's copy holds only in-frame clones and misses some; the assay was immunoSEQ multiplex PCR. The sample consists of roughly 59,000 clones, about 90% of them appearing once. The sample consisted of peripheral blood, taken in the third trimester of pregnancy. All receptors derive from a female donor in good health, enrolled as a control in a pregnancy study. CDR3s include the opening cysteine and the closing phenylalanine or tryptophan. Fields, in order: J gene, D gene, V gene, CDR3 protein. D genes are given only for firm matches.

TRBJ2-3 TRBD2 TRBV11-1 CASSATLAESTDTQYF
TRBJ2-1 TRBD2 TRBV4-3 CASSPRLAGDNEQFF
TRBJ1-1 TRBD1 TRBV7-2 CASSLFAGGAGTEAFF
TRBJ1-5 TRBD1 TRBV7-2 CASSFGRDRNQPQHF
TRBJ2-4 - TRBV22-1 CPGSAPRQHVAKNIQYF
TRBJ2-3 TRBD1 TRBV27 CASSLSPRTGRDTQYF
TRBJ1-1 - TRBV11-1 CASSAGGDFMNTEAFF
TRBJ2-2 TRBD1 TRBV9 CASSVDGQGAGELFF
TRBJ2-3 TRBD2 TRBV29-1 CSVEDSRGGADTQYF
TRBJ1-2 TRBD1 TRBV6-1 CASRRTGEANYGYTF
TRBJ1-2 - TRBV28 CASSRGLPGYGYTF
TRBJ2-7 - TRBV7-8 CASSLRQRYEQYF
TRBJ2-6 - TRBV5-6 CASSLEGGGANVLTF
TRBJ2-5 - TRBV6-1 CASSGIRGAGPNQETQYF
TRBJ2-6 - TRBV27 CASSSSGANVLTF
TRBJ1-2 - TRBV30 CAWSLQTTNYGYTF
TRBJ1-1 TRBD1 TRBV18 CASSPDRGGTEAFF
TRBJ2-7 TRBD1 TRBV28 CASSSRDRAIEQYF
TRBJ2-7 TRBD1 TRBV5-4 CASRRRQGASYEQYF
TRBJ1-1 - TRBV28 CASSQGDAEAFF
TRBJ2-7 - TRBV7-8 CASSSGGLIQYF
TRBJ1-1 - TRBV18 CASSPTETAVEAFF
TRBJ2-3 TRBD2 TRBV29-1 CSVTSGAGTDTQYF
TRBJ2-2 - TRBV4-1 CASSQKRGGMGPGELFF
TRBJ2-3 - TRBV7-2 CASSLGDSRGVTDTQYF
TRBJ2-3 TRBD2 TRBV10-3 CAISSGTSGGEDTQYF
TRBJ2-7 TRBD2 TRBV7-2 CASSSRLAGGLDSYEQYF
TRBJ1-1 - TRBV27 CASSLRRGTEAFF